The clone carrying this T cell receptor (beta chain) was seen repeatedly, ten times or more. Its target is not known. This specimen comes from a study of lung T cells in sarcoidosis with Löfgren's syndrome. Study observations and caveats: Sarcoidosis antigen recognition was only suggested, antigen unidentified.

TCRdb re-analysed the reads in MiXCR, keeping a single row per CDR3 protein. Altogether 58,000 or so distinct CDR3 sequences are present, around 20% being singletons, with the ten largest covering approximately 2.1%. The receptor was derived from a human donor with sarcoidosis (Löfgren's syndrome or another form), or a control subject (not recorded which). The sequencing sample was made of CD4+ T cells from PBMCs.

In nucleotides, the CDR3 is TGTGCCAGCATGAAGGGGCGAGGCAATCAGCCCCAGCATTTT. Translation gives CASMKGRGNQPQHF. The V and J genes are TRBV6-1 and TRBJ1-5, with D possibly matching TRBD1 (5 bases). V was pared by 7 bases and J by 2 bases, with 12 bases between. The germline CDR1 and CDR2 sequences are MNHNS and SASEGT. The CDR3 loop spans 14 amino acids.